This passage covers 15 T cell receptor beta chains from one sample sequenced in a study of OX40 agonist ivuxolimab in advanced cancers. This table comes from immunoSEQ multiplex PCR, and its TCRdb copy is limited to in-frame clones, with some not included. Seen here are 42,000 or so clones, more than 80% observed once, and the top ten hold approximately 0.5%. This sample comprised CD4+ or CD8+ T cells sorted from blood, obtained in a trial of the OX40 agonist ivuxolimab. These receptor sequences come from an adult with an advanced solid tumor such as melanoma, head and neck, liver or kidney cancer.

This clone was seen once. The CDR3 nucleotides read TGTGCCAGCAGCCAAGAAAGACCCAGGGGGCTTGGGGGCTACACCTTC. Protein sequence: CASSQERPRGLGGYTF. The chain has TRBV4-2 and TRBJ1-2; 8 positions agree with TRBD1. The CDR3 totals 16 residues. From germline, CDR1 is LGHNA and CDR2 YNFKEQ. The J segment lost 8 bases and the V segment lost 0 bases, leaving 11 bases of the junction unmatched.

The chain couples TRBV11-3 to TRBJ1-1, with 10 bases lining up with TRBD1. Germline-derived CDR1 and CDR2 are SGHNT and YENEEA. This CDR3 has 17 residues. V trimming: 2 bases; J trimming: 5 bases; junction bases outside the gene matches: 11. The CDR3 loop is CASSLIRMTGGNTEAFF. The CDR3 DNA reads as TGTGCCAGCAGCTTAATTAGGATGACAGGGGGCAATACTGAAGCTTTCTTT.

The chain uses TRBV5-1 and TRBJ2-5; D call uncertain. This CDR3 has 13 amino acids. The germline V gene has CDR1 SGHRS and CDR2 YFSETQ. V was cut by 0 bases and J by 2 bases, with 5 bases left in between. In DNA, the CDR3 is TGCGCCAGCAGCTTGGCCAGACAAGAGACCCAGTACTTC. Its translation: CASSLARQETQYF.

The sample holds one count of this clone. The chain carries TRBV28 and TRBJ2-7; D is perhaps TRBD2 (6 bases). Germline V gene sequence: CDR1 MDHEN, CDR2 SYDVKM. This CDR3 is 12 amino acids long. V lost 5 bases and J 4 bases, leaving 9 bases between the germline ends. This CDR3 reads CASSLGGYEQYF. Here the CDR3 DNA reads TGTGCCAGCAGTCTCGGGGGTTACGAGCAGTACTTC. The complete variable domain, with remaining parts taken from reference TRBV28 and TRBJ2-7, reads DVKVTQSSRYLVKRTGEKVFLECVQDMDHENMFWYRQDPGLGLRLIYFSYDVKMKEKGDIPEGYSVSREKKERFSLILESASTNQTSMYLCASSLGGYEQYFGPGTRLTVT.

The chain recombines TRBV5-4 with TRBJ1-2; D is ambiguous. This CDR3 has 13 residues. Germline V gives CDR1 SGHNT, CDR2 YYREEE (reference sequence). V was pared by 3 bases and J by 4 bases, with 10 bases between. The CDR3 coding sequence is TGTGCCAGCAGCTCAGGATCCTCCTATGGCTACACCTTC. Translated: CASSSGSSYGYTF.

V is TRBV27 and J is TRBJ1-2; weak D call: TRBD1 (5 bases). This CDR3 comprises 15 residues. V was clipped by 10 bases and J by 2 bases, with 20 bases between them. Germline V gene sequence: CDR1 MNHEY, CDR2 SMNVEV (reference sequence). The CDR3 DNA follows: TGTGCCACCTCAGTTGGGCAGGGAGGGAACTATGGCTACACCTTC. Its protein product is CATSVGQGGNYGYTF.

The DNA of the CDR3 is TGTGCCAGCGACGGGGGGGCGGGGTACATTCAGTACTTC. It is translated as CASDGGAGYIQYF. This chain uses TRBV2 with TRBJ2-4; 8 nucleotides match TRBD2. The CDR3 is 13 amino acids. Unmatched junction bases numbered 8, after V lost 8 bases and J lost 8 bases. CDR1 and CDR2 from the germline V gene are SNHLY and FYNNEI.

This clone showed up just once. The J gene is TRBJ1-5, the V gene TRBV30; D may be TRBD1 (6 bases). CDR3 length equals 13 residues. Per germline, CDR1 GTSNPN and CDR2 SVGIG (reference sequence). Trimming shortened V by 4 bases and J by 4 bases, and 11 bases separated the two germline ends. This chain's CDR3 is CAWNVGQNQPQHF. The DNA for the CDR3 is TGTGCCTGGAACGTCGGACAGAATCAGCCCCAGCATTTT.

The rearrangement links TRBV6-9 to TRBJ1-5; D is possibly TRBD1 (6 bases). Germline V gene sequence: CDR1 MNHGY, CDR2 SVAAGI. The germline V and J ends were trimmed by 6 bases and 6 bases, with 18 bases remaining between them. This CDR3 comprises 15 residues. This chain's CDR3 is CASRPFVTGTQPQHF. CDR3 sequence (DNA): TGTGCCAGCAGACCTTTTGTTACAGGGACTCAGCCCCAGCATTTT.

The chain employs TRBV9 and TRBJ2-1; D remains unclear. V gave up 3 bases and J gave up 10 bases, with 11 bases separating them. The CDR3 consists of 12 residues. Germline-derived CDR1 and CDR2 are SGDLS and YYNGEE. The CDR3 region has the DNA TGTGCCAGCAGCGCCGCTGGCTTAGAGCAGTTCTTC. Translation gives CASSAAGLEQFF.

The V gene is TRBV11-2, the J gene TRBJ1-2; D unclear. The CDR3 is 13 residues long. The ends were cut back, 3 bases at V and 5 bases at J, with 10 bases in the middle. The V gene's germline CDR1 is SGHAT and CDR2 FQNNGV. The CDR3 nucleotides are TGTGCCAGCAGCTTTCCAGTGGGGTATGGCTACACCTTC. Protein product: CASSFPVGYGYTF.

The chain couples TRBV5-1 to TRBJ1-1; D unresolved. The germline V and J ends were trimmed by 0 bases and 3 bases, with 12 bases remaining between them. This CDR3 comprises 15 residues. Germline assignment: CDR1 SGHRS and CDR2 YFSETQ. The CDR3 sequence is CASSLEIGWDTEAFF. CDR3 nucleotide sequence: TGCGCCAGCAGCTTGGAGATAGGGTGGGACACTGAAGCTTTCTTT.

V gene TRBV4-1 combines with J gene TRBJ2-5; D perhaps matches TRBD2 (7 bases). The CDR3 runs 14 residues. From germline, CDR1 is MGHRA and CDR2 YSYEKL. The V gene lost 6 bases and the J gene lost 7 bases, with 18 bases spanning the gap. The CDR3 coding sequence is TGCGCCAGCAGACCTATGGGGGGGGCGGGGACCCAGTACTTC. Protein product: CASRPMGGAGTQYF.

V gene TRBV2 combines with J gene TRBJ2-5; 13 bases are a match to TRBD2. The CDR3 is made up of 16 amino acids. Germline V gives CDR1 SNHLY, CDR2 FYNNEI. The trim removed 7 bases at V and 1 base at J, leaving 6 bases unmatched. Here the CDR3 reads CASTPGLAGAQETQYF. The DNA of the CDR3 is TGTGCCAGCACTCCCGGACTAGCGGGGGCCCAAGAGACCCAGTACTTC.

The chain uses TRBV29-1 and TRBJ2-7; no reliable D call. V shed 7 bases and J shed 0 bases, with 13 bases lying between them. The CDR3 spans 13 residues. The germline gives CDR1 SQVTM, CDR2 ANQGSEA. In nucleotides, the CDR3 is TGCAGCGCCCTTTCAGACACCTCCTACGAGCAGTACTTC. Amino acid sequence: CSALSDTSYEQYF.